This T cell receptor beta chain was obtained from a study of long-term antiretroviral therapy in people with HIV. Whole-study context: The study's earliest collections predate the 2015 immediate-ART recommendation by about a decade.

The libraries were made with immunoSEQ v3.0 at survey level. Researchers set sequencing to target about 35,000-55,000 T-cell genomes per sample. The table came from immunoSEQ multiplex PCR; TCRdb's copy has only in-frame clones and leaves some out. Altogether 20,000 to 25,000 clones are present, more than 70% being singletons, with the ten largest covering approximately 12%. Unmatched junction bases numbered 9, after V lost 4 bases and J lost 8 bases. There are 14 residues in the CDR3. Germline CDR1 and CDR2: SGDLS and YYNGEE. This specimen consisted of unsorted PBMCs, obtained 2.4 to 2.5 years after starting antiretroviral therapy. The clonotype originates from a man aged 40-49 years with HIV. The rearrangement uses TRBV9 and TRBJ2-3; 8 bases align to TRBD2. This CDR3 reads CASSPTLLAVTQYF. Written as DNA, the CDR3 is TGTGCCAGCAGCCCAACCTTACTAGCGGTTACGCAGTATTTT.